Following are 30 T cell receptor beta chains from one sample sequenced in a study of blood T cell repertoires in COVID-19. The repertoire was sequenced with immunoSEQ multiplex PCR; TCRdb's copy has only in-frame clones and lacks some. The sample has 250,000 or so clones; 86% are singletons. Sequenced: peripheral blood. These receptor sequences come from a woman in her 30s with active or convalescent COVID-19.

This clone was seen a few times. The rearrangement uses TRBV18 and TRBJ2-7; 9 bases align to TRBD2. Trimming cost V 0 bases and J 7 bases; bases outside gene matches: 16. The CDR3 covers 18 residues. Per germline, CDR1 KGHSH and CDR2 LQKENI. DNA of the CDR3: TGTGCCAGCTCACCACCGGGTGCTAGCGGGGTGTCTACTAGAGAGCAGTACTTC. As protein: CASSPPGASGVSTREQYF. Looking up the rest from reference TRBV18 and TRBJ2-7 gives the full variable domain: NAGVMQNPRHLVRRRGQEARLRCSPMKGHSHVYWYRQLPEEGLKFMVYLQKENIIDESGMPKERFSAEFPKEGPSILRIQQVVRGDSAAYFCASSPPGASGVSTREQYFGPGTRLTVT.

The chain has TRBV3-1 (or the pseudogene TRBV3-2) and TRBJ1-1; maybe TRBD1 (6 bases). CDR3 length: 16 residues. CDR1 is LGHDT and CDR2 is YNNKEL in the germline V gene (reference sequence). The germline V and J ends were trimmed by 0 bases and 1 base, with 12 bases remaining between them. The chain's CDR3 is CASSQDPSTGNTEAFF. CDR3 DNA sequence: TGTGCCAGCAGCCAAGATCCCTCGACAGGGAACACTGAAGCTTTCTTT.

The V and J genes are TRBV7-6 and TRBJ1-6; D call uncertain. Looked up from germline, CDR1 is SGHVS and CDR2 is FNYEAQ. The germline V and J ends were trimmed by 3 bases and 8 bases, with 5 bases remaining between them. CDR3 length: 12 residues. CDR3 loop: CASSLADSPLHF. CDR3 DNA sequence: TGTGCCAGCAGCTTGGCTGATTCACCCCTCCACTTT.

The V call is TRBV19, the J call TRBJ1-2, with D maybe TRBD1 (5 bases). The CDR3 loop spans 14 amino acids. The ends were cut back, 4 bases at V and 5 bases at J, with 14 bases in the middle. The germline CDR1 and CDR2 sequences are LNHDA and SQIVND (reference sequence). This CDR3 is CASSSEPEGYGYTF. The CDR3 DNA sequence: TGTGCCAGTAGTAGCGAACCGGAGGGGTATGGCTACACCTTC.

The chain has TRBV6-5 and TRBJ1-1; TRBD1 might be the D (5 bases). Germline assignment: CDR1 MNHEY and CDR2 SVGAGI. Trimming removed 6 bases at V and 1 base at J, with 15 bases between. The CDR3 has 15 amino acids. CDR3 coding DNA: TGTGCCAGCAGACCAACCCAGACAGCGAACACTGAAGCTTTCTTT. This codes for CASRPTQTANTEAFF.

This chain joins TRBV3-1 (or the pseudogene TRBV3-2) and TRBJ1-5; 7 bases align to TRBD1. The CDR3 is 12 residues long. CDR1 is LGHDT, CDR2 YNNKEL, per germline (reference sequence). With 4 bases clipped from V and 9 bases from J, the junction kept 3 bases outside the gene matches. CDR3 loop: CASSLRQGPQHF. The CDR3 DNA reads as TGTGCCAGCAGCCTCCGACAGGGGCCCCAGCATTTT.

This clone appeared a few times. The V and J genes are TRBV4-3 and TRBJ1-2, with TRBD1 matching over 8 bases. Germline V CDR1 and CDR2: LGHNA, YSLEER. The CDR3 loop spans 17 amino acids. With V trimmed by 0 bases and J by 3 bases, 9 bases remained unmatched. The CDR3 nucleotides read TGCGCCAGCAGCCAAGACGGTCAGGGGGCATTAGACTATGGCTACACCTTC. Translated, it gives CASSQDGQGALDYGYTF.

The chain links TRBV3-1 (or the pseudogene TRBV3-2) to TRBJ2-7; 7 bases align to TRBD2. The junction had 8 bases not matched to a gene; V was cut back by 2 bases and J by 7 bases. CDR1 LGHDT and CDR2 YNNKEL come from the germline V gene (reference sequence). The CDR3 spans 14 residues. The CDR3 nucleotides read TGTGCCAGCAGCCAAAACGGAGGGAGGGAAGAGCAGTACTTC. Translation: CASSQNGGREEQYF.

The chain combines TRBV7-2 with TRBJ2-2; possible D gene TRBD1, 6 bases. Trimming left V 1 base short and J 0 bases short, with 12 bases between. CDR1 is SGHTA, CDR2 FQGNSA, per germline. The CDR3 consists of 17 residues. The CDR3 DNA follows: TGTGCCAGCAGCTTAGGCAGGGGTTTGGCGAACACCGGGGAGCTGTTTTTT. Translated, it gives CASSLGRGLANTGELFF.

The chain combines TRBV19 with TRBJ1-2; 9 nucleotides agree with TRBD1. V lost 7 bases and J lost 8; bases outside the gene matches: 14. The germline V gene has CDR1 LNHDA and CDR2 SQIVND (reference sequence). The CDR3 runs to 15 residues. CDR3 in amino acids: CASTPSRDRAGGYTF. The CDR3 DNA follows: TGTGCCAGTACCCCCTCAAGGGACAGGGCTGGAGGCTACACCTTC. The full variable domain, completed using reference TRBV19 and TRBJ1-2, is DGGITQSPKYLFRKEGQNVTLSCEQNLNHDAMYWYRQDPGQGLRLIYYSQIVNDFQKGDIAEGYSVSREKKESFPLTVTSAQKNPTAFYLCASTPSRDRAGGYTFGSGTRLTVV.

CDR3 coding DNA: TGTGCCAGCGGTCGGACTAGCGGGGGGTACGAGCAGTACTTC. This encodes CASGRTSGGYEQYF. The chain is built from TRBV6-5 and TRBJ2-7, with 14 bases matching TRBD2. CDR1 MNHEY and CDR2 SVGAGI come from the germline V gene. The CDR3 has 14 amino acids. The V gene end was trimmed by 8 bases and the J gene end by 4 bases; junction bases not matched to a gene: 4.

The CDR3 loop reads CASSLVPTDTQYF. The CDR3 nucleotides are TGCGCCAGCAGCTTGGTCCCTACAGATACGCAGTATTTT. The chain joins TRBV5-1 to TRBJ2-3; D is uncertain. CDR3 length: 13 amino acids. Trimming shortened V by 0 bases and J by 3 bases, and 5 bases separated the two germline ends. Germline loops: CDR1 SGHRS, CDR2 YFSETQ.

The rearrangement joins TRBV5-1 to TRBJ2-5; 9 bases fit TRBD1. CDR1 and CDR2 from the germline V gene are SGHRS and YFSETQ. Trimming at V came to 6 bases and at J to 5 bases, leaving 17 bases not matched to a gene. This CDR3 has 17 residues. The chain's CDR3 is CASTLQGGTGSRETQYF. In nucleotides, the CDR3 is TGCGCCAGCACCCTTCAAGGCGGGACAGGGAGTAGGGAGACCCAGTACTTC.

This clone was detected a few times. This chain uses TRBV4-2 with TRBJ1-6; no definite D call. The CDR3 sequence is 16 residues long. Germline V gene lookup returns CDR1 LGHNA and CDR2 YNFKEQ. V lost 0 bases to trimming and J lost 7 bases, with 13 bases between them. The CDR3 protein is CASSQERRQLNSPLHF. Here the CDR3 DNA reads TGTGCCAGCAGCCAAGAGCGGCGGCAGCTAAATTCACCCCTCCACTTT.

This chain connects TRBV30 to TRBJ2-7, with 9 bases identical to TRBD1. With 4 bases clipped from V and 6 bases from J, the junction kept 10 bases outside the gene matches. The CDR3 is 14 residues long. Germline V lookup: CDR1 GTSNPN, CDR2 SVGIG (reference sequence). The CDR3 DNA follows: TGTGCCTGGAATCGGGGACAGGGCATCGGCGAGCAGTACTTC. Translating gives CAWNRGQGIGEQYF.

This clone was counted once. Here the CDR3 reads CASKAGRGEKLFF. The CDR3 DNA sequence: TGTGCCAGCAAGGCCGGAAGGGGTGAAAAACTGTTTTTT. This chain connects TRBV21-1 to TRBJ1-4; whether TRBD1, the table's D call, matches the DNA was not checked. TRBV21-1 is recorded as a pseudogene. CDR3 length equals 13 residues.

The rearrangement uses TRBV28 and TRBJ2-7; D might be TRBD2 (6 bases). Germline CDR1 MDHEN, CDR2 SYDVKM. CDR3 length equals 12 residues. V shed 6 bases and J shed 2 bases, with 8 bases lying between them. The CDR3 reads CASRWGAYEQYF. CDR3 DNA: TGTGCCAGCAGATGGGGGGCCTACGAGCAGTACTTC. Full variable domain (outside the CDR3, taken from reference TRBV28 and TRBJ2-7): DVKVTQSSRYLVKRTGEKVFLECVQDMDHENMFWYRQDPGLGLRLIYFSYDVKMKEKGDIPEGYSVSREKKERFSLILESASTNQTSMYLCASRWGAYEQYFGPGTRLTVT.

This clone was found once. The rearrangement joins TRBV2 to TRBJ2-1; TRBD1 agrees at 10 bases. Trimming at V came to 10 bases and at J to 6 bases, leaving 9 bases not matched to a gene. Germline CDR1 SNHLY, CDR2 FYNNEI. CDR3 length: 14 amino acids. CDR3 sequence (DNA): TGTGCCACCCAGACGGGACAGGGGTCCAATGAGCAGTTCTTC. The encoded protein is CATQTGQGSNEQFF. Looking up the rest from reference TRBV2 and TRBJ2-1 gives the full variable domain: EPEVTQTPSHQVTQMGQEVILRCVPISNHLYFYWYRQILGQKVEFLVSFYNNEISEKSEIFDDQFSVERPDGSNFTLKIRSTKLEDSAMYFCATQTGQGSNEQFFGPGTRLTVL.

CDR3 bases: TGTGCCAGCAGCTCCGGGACAGGGTCCCACAATGAGCAGTTCTTC. Translated: CASSSGTGSHNEQFF. The chain is built from TRBV7-2 and TRBJ2-1; 9 bases agree with TRBD1. The junction had 6 bases not matched to a gene; V was cut back by 4 bases and J by 5 bases. The CDR3 extends over 15 amino acids. Germline assignment: CDR1 SGHTA and CDR2 FQGNSA.

The chain employs TRBV9 and TRBJ2-1; 10 nucleotides agree with TRBD2. The CDR3 is made up of 17 amino acids. Germline CDR1 SGDLS, CDR2 YYNGEE. After removal of 0 bases from V and 10 bases from J, the junction contained 13 bases not matched to a gene. The CDR3 spells CASSVATPSGGWGEQFF. For the CDR3, the DNA is TGTGCCAGCAGCGTAGCTACTCCTAGCGGGGGCTGGGGGGAGCAGTTCTTC.

This clone was recorded a few times. This sequence joins TRBV28 and TRBJ1-4, with D perhaps TRBD1 (5 bases). There are 14 residues in the CDR3. Germline assignment: CDR1 MDHEN and CDR2 SYDVKM. The V end was cut by 3 bases, the J end by 5 bases, with 10 bases between. The CDR3 region is CASSLAGVNEKLFF. DNA for the CDR3: TGTGCCAGCAGTTTGGCGGGGGTGAATGAAAAACTGTTTTTT.

V gene TRBV3-1 (or the pseudogene TRBV3-2) combines with J gene TRBJ2-7, with 7 positions matching TRBD2. Germline lookup yields CDR1 LGHDT and CDR2 YNNKEL (reference sequence). V dropped 4 bases and J dropped 7; count of bases not matched to a gene: 10. The CDR3 covers 14 residues. The CDR3 spells CASSPSWRGGEQYF. The CDR3 nucleotides are TGTGCCAGCAGCCCCTCTTGGCGGGGAGGGGAGCAGTACTTC.

The J gene is TRBJ2-5, the V gene TRBV5-5; D unresolved. This CDR3 has 15 amino acids. Germline CDR1 SGHKS, CDR2 YYEKEE (reference sequence). Trimming shortened V by 4 bases and J by 2 bases, and 15 bases separated the two germline ends. CDR3 amino acids: CASSPGVQGQETQYF. CDR3 DNA sequence: TGTGCCAGCAGCCCCGGAGTACAAGGACAAGAGACCCAGTACTTC. The full variable domain, completed using reference TRBV5-5 and TRBJ2-5, is DAGVTQSPTHLIKTRGQQVTLRCSPISGHKSVSWYQQVLGQGPQFIFQYYEKEERGRGNFPDRFSARQFPNYSSELNVNALLLGDSALYLCASSPGVQGQETQYFGPGTRLLVL.

The chain joins TRBV7-2 to TRBJ2-7, with 9 nucleotides matching TRBD2. Germline V lookup: CDR1 SGHTA, CDR2 FQGNSA. The CDR3 length is 15 residues. After removal of 2 bases from V and 4 bases from J, the junction contained 6 bases not matched to a gene. For the CDR3, the DNA is TGTGCCAGCAGCTTAACGGCGGGGGGGCGGTACGAGCAGTACTTC. Translation: CASSLTAGGRYEQYF.

V is TRBV6-2 or TRBV6-3 and J is TRBJ1-2; TRBD1 agrees at 9 bases. Germline V gene lookup returns CDR1 MNHEY and CDR2 SVGEGT. V lost 5 bases and J lost 8; bases outside the gene matches: 18. The CDR3 contains 17 residues. In DNA form, the CDR3 reads TGTGCCAGCAGTAAACGGACAGGGGCCCGCGTGGTAATCGGCTACACCTTC. Protein sequence: CASSKRTGARVVIGYTF.

The V gene is TRBV3-1 (or the pseudogene TRBV3-2), the J gene TRBJ1-4; unclear D gene. The V gene lost 0 bases and the J gene lost 8 bases, with 16 bases spanning the gap. The CDR3 runs 16 residues. Germline CDR1 LGHDT, CDR2 YNNKEL (reference sequence). The chain's CDR3 is CASSQDREGGGEKLFF. The CDR3 coding sequence is TGTGCCAGCAGCCAAGATCGGGAGGGAGGAGGGGAAAAACTGTTTTTT.

V is TRBV9 and J is TRBJ2-1, with a possible D match to TRBD2 (5 bases). Trimming took off 4 bases at V and 1 base at J, with 12 bases between the two ends. Germline CDR1 is SGDLS and CDR2 is YYNGEE. The CDR3 is 15 amino acids. CDR3 DNA sequence: TGTGCCAGCAGCCAGAACCAGCGGTCCTACAATGAGCAGTTCTTC. Encoded protein: CASSQNQRSYNEQFF.

This clone came up a few times. The J gene is TRBJ2-5, the V gene TRBV24-1; 7 bases line up with TRBD1. J gave up 1 base and V 6 bases, and 13 bases lay outside the gene matches. Germline V lookup: CDR1 KGHDR, CDR2 SFDVKD. The CDR3 sequence is 17 residues long. CDR3 protein: CATSTTNGRDSQETQYF. DNA for the CDR3: TGTGCCACCAGTACGACAAATGGACGGGACAGCCAAGAGACCCAGTACTTC.

The rearrangement links TRBV18 to TRBJ1-5; tentative D call: TRBD1 (5 bases). This CDR3 spans 15 amino acids. Germline loops: CDR1 KGHSH, CDR2 LQKENI. The ends were cut back, 6 bases at V and 5 bases at J, with 17 bases in the middle. CDR3 residues: CASSVGASGDQPQHF. The DNA of the CDR3 is TGTGCCAGCTCCGTCGGGGCTTCGGGAGATCAGCCCCAGCATTTT. The full variable domain, rest sourced from reference TRBV18 and TRBJ1-5, is NAGVMQNPRHLVRRRGQEARLRCSPMKGHSHVYWYRQLPEEGLKFMVYLQKENIIDESGMPKERFSAEFPKEGPSILRIQQVVRGDSAAYFCASSVGASGDQPQHFGDGTRLSIL.

The chain recombines TRBV12-3 or TRBV12-4 with TRBJ2-3, with D tentatively TRBD2 (5 bases). CDR3 size: 13 residues. The V and J ends lost 3 bases and 8 bases respectively, with 12 bases between them. The CDR3 DNA reads as TGTGCCAGCAGTTTGGACGGAGGAATTACGCAGTATTTT. This gives the protein CASSLDGGITQYF.